This T cell receptor beta chain was sequenced for a study of T cells in Graves' hyperthyroidism and ophthalmopathy. TCR beta CDR3 regions were amplified from RNA transcripts. HTBI primers were the set used in a first-round RT-PCR of the TCR CDR3. TCRdb re-called the multiplex PCR reads with MiXCR, one entry per CDR3 protein. This table has some 200,000 distinct CDR3 sequences, roughly 15% appearing once. Specimen: blood. The receptor comes from a man aged 45-65 years with Graves' hyperthyroidism.

Written as DNA, the CDR3 is TGTGCCACCAGCAGAGGCAGGGTAGGGGGCTACTACGAGCAGTACTTC. Amino acid sequence: CATSRGRVGGYYEQYF. The chain recombines TRBV15 with TRBJ2-7; 7 bases are a match to TRBD1. The V gene end was trimmed by 1 base and the J gene end by 3 bases; junction bases not matched to a gene: 9. Germline V gives CDR1 LNHNV, CDR2 YYDKDF (reference sequence). The length of the CDR3 is 16 residues.